A single sample gave rise to the 29 T cell receptor beta chains below, sequenced in a study of OX40 agonist ivuxolimab in advanced cancers. Assay: immunoSEQ multiplex PCR; the TCRdb copy retains only in-frame clones and omits some. The profile covers around 15,000 clones, with approximately 80% appearing a single time and about 12% taken by the ten largest. Material: CD4+ or CD8+ T cells sorted from blood, obtained in a trial of the OX40 agonist ivuxolimab. The receptors here all came from an adult with an advanced solid tumor such as melanoma, head and neck, liver or kidney cancer.

The chain uses TRBV5-8 and TRBJ1-2; D uncertain. Germline-derived CDR1 and CDR2 are SGHTS and YDEGEE. V gave up 4 bases and J gave up 3 bases, with 16 bases separating them. The CDR3 sequence is 15 residues long. The CDR3, as DNA: TGTGCCAGCAGCCGTCGGATGGGAGCAGACTATGGCTACACCTTC. Translated, it gives CASSRRMGADYGYTF.

The chain combines TRBV9 with TRBJ2-5; no reliable D call. There are 12 residues in the CDR3. CDR1 and CDR2 (germline): SGDLS, YYNGEE. Trimming removed 4 bases from V and 2 bases from J, with 6 bases in between. CDR3 sequence (DNA): TGTGCCAGCAGCAACCCACAAGAGACCCAGTACTTC. Amino acids: CASSNPQETQYF.

The chain couples TRBV18 to TRBJ2-7; 8 bases map to TRBD1. Unmatched junction bases numbered 11, after V lost 5 bases and J lost 2 bases. Germline V gives CDR1 KGHSH, CDR2 LQKENI. This CDR3 comprises 16 residues. In nucleotides, the CDR3 is TGTGCCAGCTCATCTTGGTCTGACAGGGGTGCCTACGAGCAGTACTTC. This translates into CASSSWSDRGAYEQYF.

The rearrangement uses TRBV9 and TRBJ2-2, with D perhaps TRBD2 (6 bases). CDR3 length: 15 amino acids. Germline V gene lookup returns CDR1 SGDLS and CDR2 YYNGEE. V was trimmed by 1 base and J by 6 bases, leaving 13 bases between them. CDR3 nucleotide sequence: TGTGCCAGCAGCGTATACCCTCCGGGGGCCGGGGAGCTGTTTTTT. As protein: CASSVYPPGAGELFF.

The V gene is TRBV5-4, the J gene TRBJ2-6; 12 bases match TRBD1. J was trimmed by 2 bases and V by 3 bases; bases with no gene match: 3. CDR1 is SGHNT and CDR2 is YYREEE in the germline V gene (reference sequence). The CDR3 is 17 amino acids. This chain's CDR3 is CASSSGQGAAGANVLTF. CDR3 bases: TGTGCCAGCAGCTCGGGACAGGGGGCAGCTGGGGCCAACGTCCTGACTTTC.

This chain links TRBV7-9 with TRBJ2-7; 7 positions match TRBD1. This CDR3 comprises 14 residues. After removal of 5 bases from V and 1 base from J, the junction contained 5 bases not matched to a gene. Germline V gives CDR1 SEHNR, CDR2 FQNEAQ (reference sequence). CDR3 region: CASSPVGQSYEQYF. The CDR3 DNA is TGTGCCAGCAGCCCGGTGGGACAGTCCTACGAGCAGTACTTC.

The V gene is TRBV29-1, the J gene TRBJ2-4, with D tentatively TRBD1 (6 bases). This CDR3 has 15 amino acids. V lost 7 bases and J 7 bases, leaving 23 bases between the germline ends. Germline V gene data show CDR1 as SQVTM and CDR2 as ANQGSEA. CDR3 sequence: CSAWDTNIKGNIQYF. The CDR3 DNA sequence: TGCAGCGCCTGGGACACTAACATTAAGGGGAACATTCAGTACTTC.

This chain joins TRBV7-8 and TRBJ2-5, with D maybe TRBD2 (6 bases). The CDR3 covers 16 residues. Trimming removed 4 bases at V and 2 bases at J, with 17 bases between. From germline, CDR1 is SGHVS and CDR2 FQNEAQ. In DNA, the CDR3 is TGTGCCAGCAGCTCCCCGTTAAGCGGGCCACAAGAGACCCAGTACTTC. Amino acid sequence: CASSSPLSGPQETQYF.

V is TRBV7-9 and J is TRBJ2-7, with 7 bases aligning to TRBD2. The ends lost 4 bases at V and 2 bases at J; junction bases unmatched: 2. This CDR3 has 13 amino acids. Germline CDR1 is SEHNR and CDR2 is FQNEAQ (reference sequence). CDR3 region: CASSSAGTYEQYF. CDR3 coding DNA: TGTGCCAGCAGCTCAGCGGGAACCTACGAGCAGTACTTC.

The chain combines TRBV19 with TRBJ1-5; TRBD1 is a possible D gene (5 bases). CDR1 LNHDA and CDR2 SQIVND come from the germline V gene (reference sequence). Trimming cost V 6 bases and J 5 bases, with 17 bases left between them. The CDR3 sequence is 15 residues long. CDR3 loop: CASSTLGGSYQPQHF. In nucleotides, the CDR3 is TGTGCCAGTAGCACCCTCGGGGGGTCTTATCAGCCCCAGCATTTT.

The chain combines TRBV9 with TRBJ2-5, with TRBD2 matching over 11 bases. CDR1 is SGDLS, CDR2 YYNGEE, per germline. Losses at the gene ends were 4 bases for V and 2 bases for J; bases not matched to a gene: 4. The CDR3 length is 15 residues. CDR3 nucleotides: TGTGCCAGCAGCACCCGACTAGCGGGACAAGAGACCCAGTACTTC. It specifies CASSTRLAGQETQYF.

This clone was detected once. J is TRBJ1-6 and V is TRBV2, with 10 nucleotides matching TRBD1. The CDR3 extends over 15 amino acids. Trimming removed 6 bases from V and 8 bases from J; junction bases left unmatched: 7. Germline CDR1 is SNHLY and CDR2 is FYNNEI. Here the CDR3 reads CASRAGQGSHSPLHF. The CDR3 DNA sequence: TGTGCCAGCAGGGCGGGACAGGGGTCGCATTCACCCCTCCACTTT.

This clone was observed a handful of times. The chain recombines TRBV6-4 with TRBJ2-1; D is unresolved. Germline CDR1 reads MRHNA; CDR2 reads SNTAGT. V was shortened by 4 bases and J by 4 bases, with 8 bases between the two germline ends. This CDR3 has 13 residues. The DNA for the CDR3 is TGTGCCAGCAGTGTCGACGAATACAATGAGCAGTTCTTC. The encoded protein is CASSVDEYNEQFF.

The chain employs TRBV29-1 and TRBJ2-7, with D perhaps matching TRBD1 (6 bases). The CDR3 spans 11 residues. Between the trimmed V and J ends, which lost 5 bases and 3 bases, there was a span of 8 bases. Germline V lookup: CDR1 SQVTM, CDR2 ANQGSEA. Here the CDR3 DNA reads TGCAGCGTTATGGACAGCTACGAGCAGTACTTC. This codes for CSVMDSYEQYF.

The chain recombines TRBV7-3 with TRBJ2-1; 8 bases are a match to TRBD2. V trimming: 5 bases; J trimming: 10 bases; junction bases outside the gene matches: 13. This CDR3 has 15 amino acids. The germline V gene encodes CDR1 SGHTA and CDR2 FQGTGA. CDR3 nucleotide sequence: TGTGCCAGCAGCCCGTCGGGAGGGCCTGGTGCAGAGCAGTTCTTC. Its translation is CASSPSGGPGAEQFF.

This clone was seen just once. The V and J genes are TRBV19 and TRBJ2-7, with TRBD1 identical over 9 bases. The J segment lost 3 bases and the V segment lost 6 bases, leaving 6 bases of the junction unmatched. The CDR3 totals 14 residues. The germline CDR1 and CDR2 sequences are LNHDA and SQIVND (reference sequence). CDR3 sequence: CASSPGTGHYEQYF. The CDR3 DNA reads as TGTGCCAGTAGCCCCGGGACAGGGCACTACGAGCAGTACTTC.

The chain uses TRBV5-4 and TRBJ1-2; D remains unclear. V lost 0 bases to trimming and J lost 0 bases, with 15 bases between them. Per the germline V gene, CDR1 is SGHNT and CDR2 is YYREEE (reference sequence). The CDR3 runs 17 residues. In DNA, the CDR3 is TGTGCCAGCAGCTTGGCGGGTCCCTCCCCAGCTAACTATGGCTACACCTTC. It encodes CASSLAGPSPANYGYTF.

This chain links TRBV4-3 with TRBJ2-7; no reliable D call. Germline loops: CDR1 LGHNA, CDR2 YSLEER. Deletions cut 0 bases from V and 5 bases from J, with 8 bases between. This CDR3 is built from 13 residues. The CDR3 here is CASSQEGWDEQYF. DNA of the CDR3: TGCGCCAGCAGCCAAGAGGGGTGGGACGAGCAGTACTTC.

V and J are TRBV4-2 and TRBJ2-3; 10 bases align to TRBD1. The CDR3 totals 16 residues. Germline V gives CDR1 LGHNA, CDR2 YNFKEQ. V lost 4 bases and J lost 3; bases outside the gene matches: 7. The chain's CDR3 is CASSPWTGGRTDTQYF. The CDR3 DNA reads TGTGCCAGCAGCCCGTGGACAGGGGGTAGGACAGATACGCAGTATTTT.

The chain uses TRBV28 and TRBJ1-5; possibly TRBD1 for D (6 bases). Germline CDR1 is MDHEN and CDR2 is SYDVKM. The V gene lost 0 bases and the J gene lost 0 bases, with 9 bases spanning the gap. The CDR3 is made up of 16 amino acids. The CDR3 is CASSLWQGNSNQPQHF. The CDR3 DNA sequence: TGTGCCAGCAGTTTATGGCAGGGGAATAGCAATCAGCCCCAGCATTTT.

V is TRBV5-1 and J is TRBJ2-1; 9 nucleotides line up with TRBD2. The CDR3 is 17 amino acids. The trim removed 0 bases at V and 5 bases at J, leaving 9 bases unmatched. Per germline, CDR1 SGHRS and CDR2 YFSETQ. CDR3 nucleotide sequence: TGCGCCAGCAGCTTGGATCCTAGCGGGGTGCACAACAATGAGCAGTTCTTC. Translation gives CASSLDPSGVHNNEQFF.

This clone was seen once. CDR3 nucleotides: TGCGCCAGCAGCCAGTTACAGGGTCCGGAGGAAAAACTGTTTTTT. It translates to CASSQLQGPEEKLFF. The rearrangement uses TRBV4-3 and TRBJ1-4, with D tentatively TRBD1 (6 bases). The V end lost 3 bases, the J end lost 8 bases, and 16 bases lay between the germline ends. Germline assignment: CDR1 LGHNA and CDR2 YSLEER. The CDR3 covers 15 residues.

The V and J genes are TRBV5-8 and TRBJ1-1; D gene unclear. Trimming took off 6 bases at V and 5 bases at J, with 20 bases between the two ends. Per the germline V gene, CDR1 is SGHTS and CDR2 is YDEGEE. This CDR3 contains 15 residues. CDR3 in amino acids: CASTHDWRVGTEAFF. CDR3 nucleotide sequence: TGTGCCAGCACCCATGACTGGCGGGTGGGGACTGAAGCTTTCTTT.

The rearrangement uses TRBV29-1 and TRBJ2-3, with D perhaps matching TRBD2 (6 bases). The germline CDR1 and CDR2 sequences are SQVTM and ANQGSEA. The CDR3 loop spans 17 amino acids. V was shortened by 7 bases and J by 1 base, with 24 bases between the two germline ends. CDR3 sequence reads: CSAKGLLSPYGTDTQYF. In DNA form, the CDR3 reads TGCAGCGCAAAGGGACTCCTTTCCCCCTATGGCACAGATACGCAGTATTTT.

DNA for the CDR3: TGTGCCAGCAGTTACTCGGGATCTCTCGAGCAGTACTTC. It yields the protein CASSYSGSLEQYF. The chain has TRBV6-6 and TRBJ2-7; D gene unclear. The germline V and J ends were trimmed by 0 bases and 6 bases, with 9 bases remaining between them. This CDR3 has 13 residues. CDR1 is MNHNY, CDR2 SVGAGI, per germline (reference sequence).

This chain uses TRBV6-6 with TRBJ2-3; 7 bases align to TRBD2. The J segment lost 4 bases and the V segment lost 4 bases, leaving 8 bases of the junction unmatched. Germline V gene data show CDR1 as MNHNY and CDR2 as SVGAGI (reference sequence). The CDR3 is made up of 15 amino acids. This chain's CDR3 is CASSFEAGLADTQYF. CDR3 coding DNA: TGTGCCAGCAGTTTCGAAGCGGGATTGGCAGATACGCAGTATTTT.

DNA of the CDR3: TGTGCCAGCAGCCTCGCCGCGGGATACGAGCAGTACTTC. It yields the protein CASSLAAGYEQYF. This sequence joins TRBV6-5 and TRBJ2-7, with D perhaps TRBD2 (6 bases). The germline gives CDR1 MNHEY, CDR2 SVGAGI. V dropped 6 bases and J dropped 4 bases, with 13 bases sitting between them. The CDR3 length is 13 residues.

The gene calls are TRBV5-1 and TRBJ2-2; D call uncertain. The V gene lost 2 bases and the J gene lost 6 bases, with 14 bases spanning the gap. This CDR3 is built from 15 residues. CDR1 and CDR2 (germline): SGHRS, YFSETQ. The CDR3 bases are TGCGCCAGCAGCTTATTCCCTGGGAATGCCGGGGAGCTGTTTTTT. Amino acid sequence: CASSLFPGNAGELFF.

CDR3 in DNA: TGTGCCAGCAGCCCGGTATCCGGACAGGGCGACGAGCAGTACTTC. This codes for CASSPVSGQGDEQYF. The chain employs TRBV7-9 and TRBJ2-5; TRBD1 aligns across 8 bases. TRBJ2-7 explains the end of the DNA better; the J call may be wrong. CDR1 is SEHNR and CDR2 is FQNEAQ in the germline V gene (reference sequence). The CDR3 sequence is 15 residues long.